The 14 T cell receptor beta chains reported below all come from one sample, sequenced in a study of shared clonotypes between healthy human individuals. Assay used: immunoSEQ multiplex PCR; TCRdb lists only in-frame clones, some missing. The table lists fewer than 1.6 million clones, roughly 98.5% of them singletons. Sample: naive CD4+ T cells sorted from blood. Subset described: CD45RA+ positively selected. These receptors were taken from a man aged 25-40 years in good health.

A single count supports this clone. The CDR3 loop reads CASRSMGQDYF. CDR3 sequence (DNA): TGTGCCAGCAGGTCCATGGGACAGGATTACTTC. The rearrangement uses TRBV6-5 and TRBJ2-7; 8 bases map to TRBD1. The CDR3 is 11 residues long. Germline CDR1 reads MNHEY; CDR2 reads SVGAGI. The ends lost 6 bases at V and 13 bases at J; junction bases unmatched: 8.

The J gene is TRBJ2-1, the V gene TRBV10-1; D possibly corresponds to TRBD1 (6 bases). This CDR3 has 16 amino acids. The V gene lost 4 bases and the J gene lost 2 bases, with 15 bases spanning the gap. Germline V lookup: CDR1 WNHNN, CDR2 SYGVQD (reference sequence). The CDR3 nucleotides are TGCGCCAGCAGTGCCGACAGGAGCTCCACCTACAATGAGCAGTTCTTC. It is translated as CASSADRSSTYNEQFF.

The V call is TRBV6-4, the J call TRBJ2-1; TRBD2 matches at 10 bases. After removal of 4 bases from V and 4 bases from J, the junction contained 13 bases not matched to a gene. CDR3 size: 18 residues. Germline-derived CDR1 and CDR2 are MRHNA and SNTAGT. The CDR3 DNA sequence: TGTGCCAGCAGTGCACTAGCGGGGATGACGGTAAGATACAATGAGCAGTTCTTC. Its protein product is CASSALAGMTVRYNEQFF.

The CDR3 loop reads CASSPGHHGETQYF. For the CDR3, the DNA is TGTGCCAGCAGCCCAGGACACCACGGGGAGACCCAGTACTTC. The rearrangement joins TRBV7-3 to TRBJ2-5, with D tentatively TRBD1 (5 bases). The V end lost 5 bases, the J end lost 5 bases, and 15 bases lay between the germline ends. This CDR3 comprises 14 residues. Germline V lookup: CDR1 SGHTA, CDR2 FQGTGA.

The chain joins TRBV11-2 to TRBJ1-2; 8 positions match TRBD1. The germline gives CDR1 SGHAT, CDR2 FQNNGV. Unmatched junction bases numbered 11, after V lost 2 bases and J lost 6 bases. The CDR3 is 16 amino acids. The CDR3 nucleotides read TGTGCCAGCAGCTTAAGGGGGACAGGAGCCTTAGATGGCTACACCTTC. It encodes CASSLRGTGALDGYTF.

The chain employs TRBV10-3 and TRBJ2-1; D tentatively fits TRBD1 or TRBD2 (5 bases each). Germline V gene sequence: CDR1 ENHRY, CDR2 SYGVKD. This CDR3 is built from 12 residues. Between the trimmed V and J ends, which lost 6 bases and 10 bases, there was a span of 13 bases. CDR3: CAIRDSGTEQFF. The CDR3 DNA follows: TGTGCCATCAGGGATTCAGGGACCGAGCAGTTCTTC.

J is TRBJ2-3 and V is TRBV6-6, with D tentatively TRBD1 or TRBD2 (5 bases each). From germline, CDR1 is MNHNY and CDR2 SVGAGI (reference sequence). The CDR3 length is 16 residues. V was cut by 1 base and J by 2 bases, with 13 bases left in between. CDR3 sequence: CASSYYGGSVTDTQYF. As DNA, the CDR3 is TGTGCCAGCAGTTACTATGGGGGTTCCGTCACAGATACGCAGTATTTT.

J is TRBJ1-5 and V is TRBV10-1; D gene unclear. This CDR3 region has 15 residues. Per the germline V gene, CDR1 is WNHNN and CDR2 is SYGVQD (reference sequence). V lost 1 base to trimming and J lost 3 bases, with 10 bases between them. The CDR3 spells CASSEWCTANQPQHF. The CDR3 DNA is TGCGCCAGCAGTGAGTGGTGTACTGCCAATCAGCCCCAGCATTTT.

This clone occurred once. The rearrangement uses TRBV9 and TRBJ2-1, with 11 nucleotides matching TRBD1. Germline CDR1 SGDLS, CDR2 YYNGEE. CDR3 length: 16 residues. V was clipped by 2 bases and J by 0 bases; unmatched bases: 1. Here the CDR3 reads CASSVGQGVSYNEQFF. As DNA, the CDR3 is TGTGCCAGCAGCGTGGGACAGGGGGTCTCCTACAATGAGCAGTTCTTC.

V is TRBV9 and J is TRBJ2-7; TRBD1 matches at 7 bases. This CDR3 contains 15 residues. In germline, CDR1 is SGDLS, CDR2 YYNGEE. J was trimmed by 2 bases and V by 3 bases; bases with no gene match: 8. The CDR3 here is CASSGYGTATYEQYF. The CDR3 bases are TGTGCCAGCAGCGGATACGGGACAGCGACCTACGAGCAGTACTTC.

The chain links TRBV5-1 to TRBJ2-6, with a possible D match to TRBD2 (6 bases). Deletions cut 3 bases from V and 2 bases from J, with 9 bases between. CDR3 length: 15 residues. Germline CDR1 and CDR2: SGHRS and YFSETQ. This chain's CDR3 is CASSYTGAGANVLTF. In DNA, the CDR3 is TGCGCCAGCAGCTACACGGGGGCTGGGGCCAACGTCCTGACTTTC.

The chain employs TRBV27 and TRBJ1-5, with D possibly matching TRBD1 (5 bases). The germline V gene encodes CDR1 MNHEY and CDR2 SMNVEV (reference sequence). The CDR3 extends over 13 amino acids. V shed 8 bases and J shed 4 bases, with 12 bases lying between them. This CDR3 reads CASARPGNQPQHF. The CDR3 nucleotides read TGTGCCAGCGCGAGACCAGGGAATCAGCCCCAGCATTTT.

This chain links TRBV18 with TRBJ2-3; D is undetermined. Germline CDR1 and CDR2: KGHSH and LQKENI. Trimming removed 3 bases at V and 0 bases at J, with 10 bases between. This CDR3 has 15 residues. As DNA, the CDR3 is TGTGCCAGCTCACCGAGCCGAAAGAGCACAGATACGCAGTATTTT. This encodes CASSPSRKSTDTQYF.

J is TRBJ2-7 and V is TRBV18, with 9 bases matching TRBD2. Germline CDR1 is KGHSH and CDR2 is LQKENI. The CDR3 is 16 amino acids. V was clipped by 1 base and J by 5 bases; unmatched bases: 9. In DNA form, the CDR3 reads TGTGCCAGCTCACCACTCCCGAGCGGGAGGTCCAACGAGCAGTACTTC. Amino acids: CASSPLPSGRSNEQYF.